This is a list of T cell receptor beta chains from one sample in a study of blood T cells in healthy people across ages. TCRdb itself ran the 5' RACE reads through MiXCR, one entry per CDR3 protein. Among around 1,800,000 distinct CDR3 sequences listed, roughly two fifths were seen once. The source material was blood. The source is a human donor in good health. The CDR3 runs from the conserved cysteine through the conserved F or W. Fields, in order: D gene, V gene, J gene, clone size, CDR3 DNA, CDR3 protein. D genes are given only for firm matches. Only some rows state a clone size, as once, few, many or a class for expanded clones.

D gene: -; V gene: TRBV28; J gene: TRBJ1-2; clone size: once; CDR3 DNA: TGTGCCAGCAGTTTTATGACTTTGGGGGTGGGTGCCGGCTATGGCTACACCTTC; CDR3 protein: CASSFMTLGVGAGYGYTF
D gene: -; V gene: TRBV7-2; J gene: TRBJ1-1; clone size: -; CDR3 DNA: TGTGCCAGCAGCCAATCAGGGGCGGAGACTGAAGCTTTCTTT; CDR3 protein: CASSQSGAETEAFF
D gene: -; V gene: TRBV6-1; J gene: TRBJ1-2; clone size: few; CDR3 DNA: TGTGCCAGCAGTGAAGCTAGCGACAGTCCTGGGAACTATGGCTACACCTTC; CDR3 protein: CASSEASDSPGNYGYTF
D gene: -; V gene: TRBV29-1; J gene: TRBJ2-3; clone size: -; CDR3 DNA: TGCAGCGTTAGGGACCCCACTACAGATACGCAGTATTTT; CDR3 protein: CSVRDPTTDTQYF
D gene: TRBD1; V gene: TRBV9; J gene: TRBJ1-2; clone size: few; CDR3 DNA: TGTGCCAGCAGGGAAGAGGGACAGTCCTATGGCTACACCTTC; CDR3 protein: CASREEGQSYGYTF
D gene: TRBD1; V gene: TRBV6-2/TRBV6-3; J gene: TRBJ2-1; clone size: -; CDR3 DNA: TGTGCCAGCAGCCCCCCCGGACAGGTTCAAAGAAATGAGCAGTTCTTC; CDR3 protein: CASSPPGQVQRNEQFF
D gene: TRBD2; V gene: TRBV7-2; J gene: TRBJ2-7; clone size: few; CDR3 DNA: TGTGCCAGCAGCTTAGGGACTAGCGGGGGGTCTGGCTACGAGCAGTACTTC; CDR3 protein: CASSLGTSGGSGYEQYF
D gene: -; V gene: TRBV29-1; J gene: TRBJ2-1; clone size: -; CDR3 DNA: TGCAGCGTTGAGGATTCGGGGACGATCAAGTACAATGAGCAGTTCTTC; CDR3 protein: CSVEDSGTIKYNEQFF
D gene: TRBD2; V gene: TRBV3-1; J gene: TRBJ2-4; clone size: few; CDR3 DNA: TGTGCCAGCAGCCGACAACCGTCCGGGACTAGCAGTGAAAACATTCAGTACTTC; CDR3 protein: CASSRQPSGTSSENIQYF
D gene: -; V gene: TRBV7-9; J gene: TRBJ1-2; clone size: -; CDR3 DNA: TGTGCCAGCAGCAAGCGGGACGGCCTACTGATCGGTGGCTACACCTTC; CDR3 protein: CASSKRDGLLIGGYTF
D gene: -; V gene: TRBV13; J gene: TRBJ2-3; clone size: -; CDR3 DNA: TGTGCCAGCAGCTTTAGGGACCTATCTTGGCCAGATACGCAGTATTTT; CDR3 protein: CASSFRDLSWPDTQYF
D gene: -; V gene: TRBV7-3; J gene: TRBJ1-5; clone size: -; CDR3 DNA: TGTGCCAGCAGCTTATTGTGGACTGACAAAAGCAATCAGCCCCAGCATTTT; CDR3 protein: CASSLLWTDKSNQPQHF
D gene: -; V gene: TRBV2; J gene: TRBJ1-1; clone size: -; CDR3 DNA: TGTGCCAGCAGTGATAGATTAAGGGCTTTCTTT; CDR3 protein: CASSDRLRAFF
D gene: TRBD1; V gene: TRBV7-2; J gene: TRBJ2-5; clone size: -; CDR3 DNA: TGTGCCAGCAGCTTCCTTTTTCGAGGGACAGACCAAGAGACCCAGTACTTC; CDR3 protein: CASSFLFRGTDQETQYF
D gene: -; V gene: TRBV5-6; J gene: TRBJ2-5; clone size: once; CDR3 DNA: TGTGCCAGCAGCTTGTCCTCTGACTCAGGCGATGAGCAGTACTTC; CDR3 protein: CASSLSSDSGDEQYF
D gene: -; V gene: TRBV28; J gene: TRBJ2-7; clone size: -; CDR3 DNA: TGTGCCAGCAGGAATCTTGGACCCTACGAGCAGTACTTC; CDR3 protein: CASRNLGPYEQYF
D gene: -; V gene: TRBV18; J gene: TRBJ2-1; clone size: few; CDR3 DNA: TGTGCCAGCTCACCACCGGCTGGCCAAGGGAATGAGCAGTTCTTC; CDR3 protein: CASSPPAGQGNEQFF
D gene: -; V gene: TRBV29-1; J gene: TRBJ2-2; clone size: -; CDR3 DNA: TGCAGCACCCGGATATCGGACACCGGGGAGCTGTTTTTT; CDR3 protein: CSTRISDTGELFF
D gene: -; V gene: TRBV11-3; J gene: TRBJ1-2; clone size: -; CDR3 DNA: TGTGCCACCTTCGGCGGGGCGAGCGGCTACACCTTC; CDR3 protein: CATFGGASGYTF
D gene: -; V gene: TRBV7-2; J gene: TRBJ2-1; clone size: -; CDR3 DNA: TGTGCCAGCAGCTCCTCATTTGCCTACAATGAGCAGTTCTTC; CDR3 protein: CASSSSFAYNEQFF
D gene: TRBD1; V gene: TRBV29-1; J gene: TRBJ1-2; clone size: few; CDR3 DNA: TGCAGCGCCTTGGACAGGGTTTATGGCTACACCTTC; CDR3 protein: CSALDRVYGYTF
D gene: TRBD1; V gene: TRBV5-1; J gene: TRBJ2-5; clone size: -; CDR3 DNA: TGCGCCAGCAGCTTGGATGTTGGGACAGGGGGTGTGGAGACCCAGTACTTC; CDR3 protein: CASSLDVGTGGVETQYF
D gene: -; V gene: TRBV4-1; J gene: TRBJ1-1; clone size: -; CDR3 DNA: TGCGCCAGCGGGGATAGGACACAGAAGAACACTGAAGCTTTCTTT; CDR3 protein: CASGDRTQKNTEAFF
D gene: -; V gene: TRBV12-3/TRBV12-4; J gene: TRBJ2-4; clone size: -; CDR3 DNA: TGTGCCAGCAGTTTTGAGGTGAGGAACATTCAGTACTTC; CDR3 protein: CASSFEVRNIQYF
D gene: -; V gene: TRBV29-1; J gene: TRBJ1-1; clone size: -; CDR3 DNA: TGCAGCGTCCCCGCGTCCTCGGGCACTGTAGCTTTCTTT; CDR3 protein: CSVPASSGTVAFF
D gene: TRBD2; V gene: TRBV20-1; J gene: TRBJ2-7; clone size: -; CDR3 DNA: TGCAGTGCTCTCCTCTTAGCGGGGAACAGCTACGAGCAGTACTTC; CDR3 protein: CSALLLAGNSYEQYF
D gene: TRBD1; V gene: TRBV6-2/TRBV6-3; J gene: TRBJ2-7; clone size: -; CDR3 DNA: TGTGCCTGCAGGACTAGGACAGGGGCGGACGAGCAGTACTTC; CDR3 protein: CACRTRTGADEQYF
D gene: -; V gene: TRBV6-2/TRBV6-3; J gene: TRBJ2-5; clone size: few; CDR3 DNA: TGTGCCAGCAGTTACCGGGACACCAAAGAGACCCAGTACTTC; CDR3 protein: CASSYRDTKETQYF
D gene: -; V gene: TRBV5-1; J gene: TRBJ1-6; clone size: -; CDR3 DNA: TGCGCCAGCAGCTTTACGGGGTCCTATAATTCACCCCTCCACTTT; CDR3 protein: CASSFTGSYNSPLHF
D gene: -; V gene: TRBV7-2; J gene: TRBJ2-4; clone size: -; CDR3 DNA: TGTGCCAGCAGCCCAGGGGCTGTCAAAAACATTCAGTACTTC; CDR3 protein: CASSPGAVKNIQYF
D gene: TRBD2; V gene: TRBV10-3; J gene: TRBJ2-5; clone size: -; CDR3 DNA: TGTGCCATCGGTAGCGGGGGCCCTCAAGAGACCCAGTACTTC; CDR3 protein: CAIGSGGPQETQYF
D gene: -; V gene: TRBV4-1; J gene: TRBJ2-3; clone size: once; CDR3 DNA: TGCGCCAGCAGCCAAGTTGCAGGGGTTGCAGATACGCAGTATTTT; CDR3 protein: CASSQVAGVADTQYF
D gene: -; V gene: TRBV7-3; J gene: TRBJ1-5; clone size: -; CDR3 DNA: TGTGCCAGCAGTGAAGAGGGGGGGCGAAAGCCCCAGCATTTT; CDR3 protein: CASSEEGGRKPQHF
D gene: TRBD1; V gene: TRBV2; J gene: TRBJ2-2; clone size: -; CDR3 DNA: TGTGCCAGTTTGGACAGGGTGAACACCGGGGAGCTGTTTTTT; CDR3 protein: CASLDRVNTGELFF
D gene: -; V gene: TRBV12-5; J gene: TRBJ1-2; clone size: -; CDR3 DNA: TGTGCTAGTGGTTTGGAGGGCGACTATGGCTACACCTTC; CDR3 protein: CASGLEGDYGYTF
D gene: TRBD1; V gene: TRBV20-1; J gene: TRBJ1-5; clone size: -; CDR3 DNA: TGCAGTGCCCAGGACAGGGCTAGGGATCAGCCCCAGCATTTT; CDR3 protein: CSAQDRARDQPQHF
D gene: -; V gene: TRBV6-2/TRBV6-3; J gene: TRBJ2-5; clone size: -; CDR3 DNA: TGTGCCAGCAGAAATTGGGATCGAGAGACCCAGTACTTC; CDR3 protein: CASRNWDRETQYF
D gene: TRBD2; V gene: TRBV20-1; J gene: TRBJ2-3; clone size: -; CDR3 DNA: TGCAGTGCTACTCTAGCGGGGGGACCAGATACGCAGTATTTT; CDR3 protein: CSATLAGGPDTQYF
D gene: TRBD1; V gene: TRBV5-1; J gene: TRBJ2-3; clone size: -; CDR3 DNA: TGCGCCAGCAGCTACGGACAGGGGGGGGCAGATACGCAGTATTTT; CDR3 protein: CASSYGQGGADTQYF
D gene: TRBD1; V gene: TRBV10-3; J gene: TRBJ2-7; clone size: -; CDR3 DNA: TGTGCCACCGAACGACCTGGGACAGGGAAGCACGAGCAGTACTTC; CDR3 protein: CATERPGTGKHEQYF
D gene: -; V gene: TRBV4-3; J gene: TRBJ2-5; clone size: -; CDR3 DNA: TGCGCCAGCAGCCAAATGGGGGCCCAAGAGACCCAGTACTTC; CDR3 protein: CASSQMGAQETQYF
D gene: TRBD2; V gene: TRBV7-9; J gene: TRBJ2-3; clone size: few; CDR3 DNA: TGTGCCAGCAGCGGCTGGGGACTAGTTATGACAGATACGCAGTATTTT; CDR3 protein: CASSGWGLVMTDTQYF
D gene: -; V gene: TRBV20-1; J gene: TRBJ1-5; clone size: -; CDR3 DNA: TGCAGTGCTAGCGGCGGCATCTATAGCAATCAGCCCCAGCATTTT; CDR3 protein: CSASGGIYSNQPQHF
D gene: -; V gene: TRBV7-3; J gene: TRBJ1-5; clone size: -; CDR3 DNA: TGTGCCAGCAGCTTATGGAAGGGTCAGCCCCAGCATTTT; CDR3 protein: CASSLWKGQPQHF